By sample share, the clone carrying this TCR beta chain is medium-sized. Antigen unknown. This sample stems from a study of T cell repertoires in aging, cancer and after chemotherapy. Study-level background: Repeat sampling of healthy donors over several months to years showed clear clonal overlap.

Study observations and caveats: Compared with age-matched healthy donors, untreated hematological or solid cancer patients showed higher blood TCR clonality.

Peripheral blood genomic DNA, not sorted cells or RNA, was the template. The CDR3 sequence is 11 residues long. The V end lost 2 bases, the J end lost 12 bases, and 8 bases lay between the germline ends. Germline lookup yields CDR1 SGHAT and CDR2 FQNNGV. Rearranged V-D-J TRB sequences were amplified with a mixed TRB-A/B primer pool. MiXCR, run by TCRdb on the multiplex PCR reads, gives a single entry per CDR3 protein. In the table there are about 2,300 distinct CDR3 sequences, about 26% of which are singletons. V gene TRBV11-2 combines with J gene TRBJ2-1; D gene uncertain. The TCR comes from a human donor in good health. Sequenced: blood. Here the CDR3 reads CASSLTGPQFF. The CDR3, as DNA: TGTGCCAGCAGCTTAACCGGCCCGCAGTTCTTC.